This section outlines one TCR beta chain sequence together with its context. Its cognate antigen is unknown. The PCR had 60 Vbeta and 13 Jbeta primers. Using immunoSEQ multiplex PCR, the repertoire was profiled, and TCRdb retains in-frame clones only, with some absent. The table has over 150,000 clones, 60% to 85% seen once. This entry is derived from a study of cytomegalovirus exposure and HLA in healthy donors. Background on the study: Most genotyped donors, approximately 81% of about 400, had Caucasian-associated genetic ancestry.

The donors gave bone marrow, and they were healthy. At sampling all donors were nominally healthy, likely with unrecorded immune exposures. CDR3 length: 16 residues. The V gene's germline CDR1 is MNHEY and CDR2 SVGAGI. J gave up 2 bases and V 1 base, and 1 base lay outside the gene matches. Findings and limits, study-wide: Later analysis suggested links between common viral pathogens and several top significant clusters.

V usage is TRBV6-5 and J usage is TRBJ2-7; 14 nucleotides align to TRBD2. Sequencing used PBMCs. This clonotype originated in a woman in her 50s in good health and CMV-seropositive. The CDR3 reads CASSYLTSGRAYEQYF. In nucleotides, the CDR3 is TGTGCCAGCAGTTACTTGACTAGCGGGAGGGCCTACGAGCAGTACTTC.